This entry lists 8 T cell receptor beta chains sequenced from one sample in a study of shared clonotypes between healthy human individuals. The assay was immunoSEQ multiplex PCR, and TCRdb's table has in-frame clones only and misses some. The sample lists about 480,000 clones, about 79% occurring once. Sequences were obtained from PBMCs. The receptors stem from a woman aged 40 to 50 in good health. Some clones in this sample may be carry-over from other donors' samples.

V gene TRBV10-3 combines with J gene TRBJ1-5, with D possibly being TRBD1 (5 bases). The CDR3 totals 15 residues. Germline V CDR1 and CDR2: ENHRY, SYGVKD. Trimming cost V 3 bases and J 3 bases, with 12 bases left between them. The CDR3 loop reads CAISDREGYNQPQHF. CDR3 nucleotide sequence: TGTGCCATCAGTGACAGGGAGGGGTACAATCAGCCCCAGCATTTT.

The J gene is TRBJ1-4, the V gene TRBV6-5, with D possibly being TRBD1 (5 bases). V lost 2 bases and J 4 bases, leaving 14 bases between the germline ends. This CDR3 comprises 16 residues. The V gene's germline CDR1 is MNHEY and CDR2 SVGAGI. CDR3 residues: CASSYRPQDLNEKLFF. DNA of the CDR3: TGTGCCAGCAGTTACAGACCACAGGACCTTAATGAAAAACTGTTTTTT.

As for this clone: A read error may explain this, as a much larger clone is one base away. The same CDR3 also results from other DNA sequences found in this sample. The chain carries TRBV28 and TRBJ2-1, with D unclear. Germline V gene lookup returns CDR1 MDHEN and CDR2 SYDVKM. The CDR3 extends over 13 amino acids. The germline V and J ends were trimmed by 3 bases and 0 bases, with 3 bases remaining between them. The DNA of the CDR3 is TGTGCCAGCAGTTTGGACTCCTACAATGAGCAGTTCTTC. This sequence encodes CASSLDSYNEQFF.

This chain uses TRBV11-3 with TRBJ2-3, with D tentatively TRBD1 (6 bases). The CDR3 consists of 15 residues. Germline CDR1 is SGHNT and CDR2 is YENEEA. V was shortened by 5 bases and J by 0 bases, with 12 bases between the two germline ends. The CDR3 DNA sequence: TGTGCCAGCAGCCCGGTGGGGGCTAGCACAGATACGCAGTATTTT. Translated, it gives CASSPVGASTDTQYF.

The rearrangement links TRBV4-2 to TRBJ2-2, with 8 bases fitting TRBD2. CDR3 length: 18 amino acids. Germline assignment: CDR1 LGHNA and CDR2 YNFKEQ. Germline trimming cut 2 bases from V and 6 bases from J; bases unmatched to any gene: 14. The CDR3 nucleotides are TGTGCCAGCAGCCAATCTACTAGCGGAACTAAGCGGGCCGGGGAGCTGTTTTTT. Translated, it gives CASSQSTSGTKRAGELFF.

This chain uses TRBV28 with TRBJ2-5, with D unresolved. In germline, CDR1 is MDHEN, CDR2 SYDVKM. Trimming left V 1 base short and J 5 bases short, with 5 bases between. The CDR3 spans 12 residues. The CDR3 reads CASSLSFETQYF. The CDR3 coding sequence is TGTGCCAGCAGTTTATCCTTTGAGACCCAGTACTTC.

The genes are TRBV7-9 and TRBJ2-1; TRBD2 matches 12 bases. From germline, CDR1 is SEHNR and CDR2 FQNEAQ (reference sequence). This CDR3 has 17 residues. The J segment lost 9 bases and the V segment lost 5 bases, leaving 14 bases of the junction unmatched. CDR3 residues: CASSPRSLAGGPGEQFF. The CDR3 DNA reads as TGTGCCAGCAGCCCCCGATCCCTAGCGGGAGGGCCGGGTGAGCAGTTCTTC.

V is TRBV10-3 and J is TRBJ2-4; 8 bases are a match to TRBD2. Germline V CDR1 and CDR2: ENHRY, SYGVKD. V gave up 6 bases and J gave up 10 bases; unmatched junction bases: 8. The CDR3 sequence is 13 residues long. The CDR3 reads CAISDVGTSIQYF. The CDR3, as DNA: TGTGCCATCAGCGACGTTGGGACTAGTATTCAGTACTTC.